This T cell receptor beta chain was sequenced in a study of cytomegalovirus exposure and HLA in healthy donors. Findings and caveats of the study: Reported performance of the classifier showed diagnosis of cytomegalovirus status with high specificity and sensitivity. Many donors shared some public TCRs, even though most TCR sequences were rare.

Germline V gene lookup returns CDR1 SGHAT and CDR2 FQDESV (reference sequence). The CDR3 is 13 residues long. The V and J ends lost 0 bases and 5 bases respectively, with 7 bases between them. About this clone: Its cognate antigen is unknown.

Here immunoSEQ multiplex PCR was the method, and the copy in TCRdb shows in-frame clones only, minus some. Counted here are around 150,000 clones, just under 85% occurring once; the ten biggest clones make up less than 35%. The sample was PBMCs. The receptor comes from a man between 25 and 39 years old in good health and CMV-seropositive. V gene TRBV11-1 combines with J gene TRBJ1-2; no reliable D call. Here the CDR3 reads CASSLAGGYGYTF. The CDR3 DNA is TGTGCCAGCAGCTTAGCCGGCGGTTATGGCTACACCTTC. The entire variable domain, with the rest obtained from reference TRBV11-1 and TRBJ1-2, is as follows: EAEVAQSPRYKITEKSQAVAFWCDPISGHATLYWYRQILGQGPELLVQFQDESVVDDSQLPKDRFSAERLKGVDSTLKIQPAELGDSAMYLCASSLAGGYGYTFGSGTRLTVV.